There are a few counts of the clone carrying this T cell receptor (beta chain). Its antigen is unidentified. One entry per CDR3 protein, called by TCRdb with MiXCR from the 5' RACE reads. The sample shows fewer than 750,000 distinct CDR3 sequences, over 15% of them seen only once. This record comes from a study of CD8 T cells in ankylosing spondylitis. CDR1 and CDR2 (germline): MNHEY, SVGAGI. CDR3 length equals 15 residues. Unmatched junction bases numbered 4, after V lost 2 bases and J lost 3 bases. Whole-study findings and limits: Disease-linked clones were reportedly significantly enriched in matched ankylosing spondylitis synovial fluid. Researchers report that disease-linked clones proved CD8+ and relatively rare in peripheral blood. Typical of ankylosing spondylitis blood, it appeared, was a TCR beta motif of seven to nine highly homologous variants.

V usage is TRBV6-5 and J usage is TRBJ2-7; 10 nucleotides line up with TRBD1. Sequenced material: blood, either unsorted or a sorted T cell fraction (not recorded which). This sequence originates from a male donor with ankylosing spondylitis. CDR3 sequence: CASSYRDRGNYEQYF. The CDR3 nucleotides read TGTGCCAGCAGTTACCGGGACAGGGGAAACTACGAGCAGTACTTC.